Listed below are T cell receptor beta chains from one sample, sequenced in a study of blood T cell repertoires in COVID-19. Produced via immunoSEQ multiplex PCR; TCRdb's table is partial and in-frame only. This table has hundreds of thousands of clones, approximately 87% appearing once. The source material was PBMCs or T cells enriched from blood (not recorded which). These receptors all come from a woman aged 50 to 65 in a cohort exposed to, infected with or recovered from COVID-19 (not recorded which). The CDR3 runs from the conserved cysteine through the conserved F or W. A D gene is named only where the DNA matches it firmly. The listing skips clone size in some rows; elsewhere it reads once, few, many or a size class.

clone_size,v_call,d_call,j_call,cdr3_aa,cdr3_nt
few,TRBV4-1,TRBD2,TRBJ2-7,CASSQNRGAYEQYF,TGCGCCAGCAGCCAAAATCGGGGGGCCTACGAGCAGTACTTC
NA,TRBV9,TRBD2,TRBJ2-2,CASSVSPGTINTGELFF,TGTGCCAGCAGCGTATCCCCCGGGACTATAAACACCGGGGAGCTGTTTTTT
NA,TRBV6-4,NA,TRBJ2-3,CASSDDGSTDTQYF,TGTGCCAGCAGTGACGACGGGAGCACAGATACGCAGTATTTT
NA,TRBV27,TRBD2,TRBJ2-5,CASRRTSGGAGETQYF,TGTGCCAGCAGACGGACTAGCGGGGGGGCCGGAGAGACCCAGTACTTC
NA,TRBV5-8,NA,TRBJ1-1,CASSSSAMNTEAFF,TGTGCCAGCAGCTCTTCAGCGATGAACACTGAAGCTTTCTTT
NA,TRBV29-1,NA,TRBJ1-4,CSVATQNGEKLFF,TGCAGCGTCGCGACTCAGAATGGGGAAAAACTGTTTTTT
few,TRBV11-2,TRBD1,TRBJ1-2,CASSLGQVDGYTF,TGTGCCAGCAGCCTAGGACAGGTCGATGGCTACACCTTC
NA,TRBV21-1,NA,TRBJ1-1,CASSKVGQGRTLQEATEAFF,TGTGCCAGCAGCAAAGTGGGACAGGGACGAACACTCCAAGAGGCCACTGAAGCTTTCTTT
NA,TRBV14,TRBD1,TRBJ2-7,CASSRPGQGAFEQYF,TGTGCCAGCAGCCGCCCCGGACAGGGGGCGTTTGAGCAGTACTTC
NA,TRBV5-1,TRBD1,TRBJ1-1,CASSQKDRPGQGNPGTKAFF,TGCGCCAGCAGCCAAAAAGACAGACCGGGACAGGGAAACCCGGGTACGAAAGCTTTCTTT
NA,TRBV4-1,TRBD2,TRBJ2-4,CASSQRTSGGALNIQYF,TGCGCCAGCAGCCAACGGACTAGCGGGGGGGCCTTAAACATTCAGTACTTC
NA,TRBV2,NA,TRBJ1-6,CASRGRESSYNSPLHF,TGTGCCAGCAGGGGGAGGGAAAGCTCCTATAATTCACCCCTCCACTTT
NA,TRBV30,NA,TRBJ2-1,CAWSPKRGIPGYNEQFF,TGTGCCTGGAGCCCGAAAAGGGGAATCCCCGGGTACAATGAGCAGTTCTTC
NA,TRBV5-8,TRBD2,TRBJ2-2,CASSLVAGVANTGELFF,TGTGCCAGCAGCTTGGTAGCGGGGGTCGCGAACACCGGGGAGCTGTTTTTT
NA,TRBV4-3,NA,TRBJ2-1,CASSQDKRPYNEQFF,TGCGCCAGCAGCCAAGATAAGCGGCCCTACAATGAGCAGTTCTTC
NA,TRBV18,NA,TRBJ1-4,CASSPNRATNEKLFF,TGTGCCAGCTCACCGAACAGAGCAACTAATGAAAAACTGTTTTTT
NA,TRBV18,TRBD1,TRBJ1-2,CASSQDRGLNYGYTF,TGTGCCAGCTCTCAGGACAGGGGGCTCAACTATGGCTACACCTTC
NA,TRBV9,TRBD1,TRBJ1-2,CASSVYRDRRGYTF,TGTGCCAGCAGCGTTTACCGGGACAGGAGGGGCTACACCTTC
NA,TRBV4-3,NA,TRBJ1-3,CASSKLMDSASGNTIYF,TGCGCCAGCAGCAAACTGATGGACAGCGCCTCTGGAAACACCATATATTTT
NA,TRBV10-3,NA,TRBJ1-4,CAISESGQGREKLFF,TGTGCCATCAGTGAGTCGGGGCAGGGGCGTGAAAAACTGTTTTTT
NA,TRBV6-5,NA,TRBJ1-4,CASSYETGSNEKLFF,TGTGCCAGCAGTTACGAAACAGGGTCTAATGAAAAACTGTTTTTT
NA,TRBV9,NA,TRBJ1-4,CASSRGSGHNNEKLFF,TGTGCCAGCAGCCGGGGGTCAGGACACAATAATGAAAAACTGTTTTTT
NA,TRBV28,TRBD2,TRBJ2-1,CASSSGIAMGFF,TGTGCCAGCAGTAGCGGGATCGCCATGGGTTTCTTC
NA,TRBV4-3,TRBD2,TRBJ2-3,CASSTRTSGGYTDTQYF,TGCGCCAGCAGCACTCGGACTAGCGGGGGTTACACAGATACGCAGTATTTT
NA,TRBV15,TRBD1,TRBJ1-6,CATSSRQGWDSPLHF,TGTGCCACCAGCAGCAGACAGGGGTGGGATTCACCCCTCCACTTT
NA,TRBV4-3,TRBD2,TRBJ2-3,CASSQGGGTTPDTQYF,TGCGCCAGCAGCCAAGGAGGAGGGACTACACCAGATACGCAGTATTTT
NA,TRBV14,TRBD1,TRBJ1-6,CASSPGGQGRSPLHF,TGTGCCAGCAGCCCCGGGGGACAGGGGCGATCACCCCTCCACTTT
NA,TRBV7-9,TRBD1,TRBJ1-6,CASSLQRTGISPLHF,TGTGCCAGCAGCTTACAAAGGACAGGGATTTCACCCCTCCACTTT
once,TRBV2,TRBD2,TRBJ2-7,CASSSSGSISYEQYF,TGTGCCAGCAGTTCTAGCGGGAGCATCTCCTACGAGCAGTACTTC
NA,TRBV7-8,TRBD1,TRBJ2-7,CASSPDRAKFYEQYF,TGTGCCAGCAGCCCGGACAGGGCGAAATTCTACGAGCAGTACTTC
NA,TRBV7-3,TRBD1,TRBJ1-6,CASSPGTANSPLHF,TGTGCCAGCAGCCCCGGGACAGCTAATTCACCCCTCCACTTT
NA,TRBV2,TRBD2,TRBJ2-7,CASSDLRGGLYEQYF,TGTGCCAGCAGTGATCTGCGGGGGGGCCTCTACGAGCAGTACTTC
NA,TRBV4-3,TRBD1,TRBJ2-7,CASSQERTIGTAYEQYF,TGCGCCAGCAGCCAAGAAAGGACAATCGGGACAGCCTACGAGCAGTACTTC
NA,TRBV7-3,NA,TRBJ1-1,CASRFGQDTEAFF,TGTGCCAGCAGGTTCGGACAAGACACTGAAGCTTTCTTT
NA,TRBV5-1,TRBD1,TRBJ1-1,CASSSGTAGGEAFF,TGCGCCAGCAGCTCCGGGACAGCTGGGGGTGAAGCTTTCTTT
NA,TRBV5-1,TRBD1,TRBJ2-2,CASSKTGTGGSLELFF,TGCGCCAGCAGCAAAACCGGGACAGGGGGCTCTTTGGAGCTGTTTTTT
NA,TRBV7-6,NA,TRBJ2-5,CASSSGTRGETQYF,TGTGCCAGCAGCTCCGGGACACGCGGCGAGACCCAGTACTTC
NA,TRBV6-5,NA,TRBJ1-2,CASSYHPGYGYTF,TGTGCCAGCAGTTACCACCCCGGCTATGGCTACACCTTC
NA,TRBV27,TRBD1,TRBJ1-1,CASSLFPTGALTEAFF,TGTGCCAGCAGTTTATTCCCGACAGGGGCGCTCACTGAAGCTTTCTTT
NA,TRBV19,NA,TRBJ2-5,CASSNPLGAQETQYF,TGTGCCAGTAGTAATCCCCTGGGAGCACAAGAGACCCAGTACTTC
NA,TRBV18,NA,TRBJ1-5,CASSPGKGNQPQHF,TGTGCCAGCTCACCAGGGAAGGGGAATCAGCCCCAGCATTTT
NA,TRBV5-5,NA,TRBJ1-3,CASSLGREDTIYF,TGTGCCAGCAGCTTGGGCAGGGAAGACACCATATATTTT
NA,TRBV4-2,NA,TRBJ1-5,CASSQETEGVQHF,TGTGCCAGCAGCCAAGAAACCGAGGGGGTCCAGCATTTT
NA,TRBV3-1/TRBV3-2,NA,TRBJ2-5,CASSVRETQYF,TGTGCCAGCAGCGTCAGAGAGACCCAGTACTTC
NA,TRBV24-1,TRBD2,TRBJ2-2,CATSDTTSGNTGELFF,TGTGCCACCAGTGATACGACTAGCGGGAACACCGGGGAGCTGTTTTTT
NA,TRBV4-3,NA,TRBJ2-7,CASSQDGAGTPYEQYF,TGCGCCAGCAGCCAAGATGGGGCAGGCACTCCCTACGAGCAGTACTTC
NA,TRBV28,NA,TRBJ1-1,CASREQVNTEAFF,TGTGCCAGCAGGGAACAGGTGAACACTGAAGCTTTCTTT
NA,TRBV25-1,TRBD1,TRBJ1-1,CASRQGLYTEAFF,TGTGCCAGCAGACAGGGGTTGTACACTGAAGCTTTCTTT
NA,TRBV4-3,TRBD2,TRBJ2-5,CASSQTSGVQYF,TGCGCCAGCAGCCAGACTAGCGGGGTCCAGTACTTC
NA,TRBV5-6,TRBD1,TRBJ1-2,CASSYLGTGISRGYTF,TGTGCCAGCAGCTACCTCGGGACAGGGATTTCTCGAGGCTACACCTTC